Following are 16 T cell receptor beta chains from one sample sequenced in a study of blood T cell repertoires in COVID-19. Sequencing used immunoSEQ multiplex PCR; TCRdb keeps in-frame clones, though not all of them. The data hold over 110,000 clones, with around nine tenths observed a single time. The specimen was peripheral blood. Receptors were obtained from a woman aged 45-59 years with acute or convalescent COVID-19.

This sequence joins TRBV19 and TRBJ1-6; no clear D gene. Trimming left V 8 bases short and J 0 bases short, with 14 bases between. The CDR3 totals 16 residues. Germline CDR1 is LNHDA and CDR2 is SQIVND (reference sequence). CDR3 protein: CASSGLLSSYNSPLHF. In DNA form, the CDR3 reads TGTGCCAGTTCCGGACTCTTGAGCTCCTATAATTCACCCCTCCACTTT. The full variable domain, with the rest looked up from reference TRBV19 and TRBJ1-6, is DGGITQSPKYLFRKEGQNVTLSCEQNLNHDAMYWYRQDPGQGLRLIYYSQIVNDFQKGDIAEGYSVSREKKESFPLTVTSAQKNPTAFYLCASSGLLSSYNSPLHFGNGTRLTVT.

The chain combines TRBV4-2 with TRBJ2-1; 14 positions agree with TRBD2. J was trimmed by 7 bases and V by 2 bases; bases with no gene match: 7. Germline CDR1 reads LGHNA; CDR2 reads YNFKEQ. The CDR3 is 17 amino acids. The CDR3 DNA reads TGTGCCAGCAGCCAAAGCCCGGGACTAGCGGGGGAAAATGAGCAGTTCTTC. Amino acids: CASSQSPGLAGENEQFF.

The chain joins TRBV11-3 to TRBJ2-3; tentative D call: TRBD2 (5 bases). The V gene lost 2 bases and the J gene lost 7 bases, with 13 bases spanning the gap. Germline V gives CDR1 SGHNT, CDR2 YENEEA. This CDR3 has 14 amino acids. The CDR3 reads CASSLTPGSNTQYF. Here the CDR3 DNA reads TGTGCCAGCAGCTTAACCCCGGGGAGCAATACGCAGTATTTT.

J is TRBJ1-2 and V is TRBV6-5, with TRBD1 matching over 8 bases. The trim removed 6 bases at V and 6 bases at J, leaving 6 bases unmatched. Germline V lookup: CDR1 MNHEY, CDR2 SVGAGI. The CDR3 sequence is 13 residues long. In DNA form, the CDR3 reads TGTGCCAGCAGAAGGACAGGGATCGATGGCTACACCTTC. Its translation is CASRRTGIDGYTF.

This sequence joins TRBV13 and TRBJ2-2; the D gene is possibly TRBD2 (5 bases). CDR3 length equals 15 residues. Germline CDR1 and CDR2: PRHDT and FYEKMQ (reference sequence). The germline V and J ends were trimmed by 7 bases and 5 bases, with 17 bases remaining between them. The CDR3 nucleotides read TGTGCCAGCAACCTTAGAGGGTTACCTACCGGGGAGCTGTTTTTT. Translation: CASNLRGLPTGELFF.

J is TRBJ1-3 and V is TRBV12-3 or TRBV12-4; the D is unclear. CDR3 size: 13 residues. Trimming left V 3 bases short and J 4 bases short, with 7 bases between. In nucleotides, the CDR3 is TGTGCCAGCAGTTTCTTAGAAGGAAACACCATATATTTT. Translated, it gives CASSFLEGNTIYF.

The rearrangement joins TRBV7-9 to TRBJ2-3, with a tentative D call TRBD1 (6 bases). The CDR3 runs 11 residues. Trimming pared 11 bases from V and 3 bases from J, leaving 9 bases between. From germline, CDR1 is SEHNR and CDR2 FQNEAQ (reference sequence). The CDR3 DNA is TGTGCCTACAGGGTTACAGATACGCAGTATTTT. Its translation: CAYRVTDTQYF.

The V call is TRBV4-1, the J call TRBJ2-5; 14 positions match TRBD2. V dropped 2 bases and J dropped 6; count of bases not matched to a gene: 5. This CDR3 is 16 amino acids long. The germline gives CDR1 MGHRA, CDR2 YSYEKL. The CDR3 bases are TGCGCCAGCAGCCAATCCGGGACTAGCGGGAGTCAGACCCAGTACTTC. This codes for CASSQSGTSGSQTQYF.

This chain uses TRBV7-3 with TRBJ1-1, with TRBD1 as a possible D gene (5 bases). V lost 6 bases and J lost 6, with 14 bases in between. CDR3 length equals 13 residues. The V gene's germline CDR1 is SGHTA and CDR2 FQGTGA. DNA of the CDR3: TGTGCCAGCAGTGTTGACTGGGGGGCTGAAGCTTTCTTT. Amino acid sequence: CASSVDWGAEAFF.

V is TRBV3-1 (or the pseudogene TRBV3-2) and J is TRBJ1-1, with 10 bases that match TRBD1. Germline CDR1 and CDR2: LGHDT and YNNKEL (reference sequence). V dropped 4 bases and J dropped 4; count of bases not matched to a gene: 6. This CDR3 spans 15 amino acids. The CDR3 nucleotides read TGTGCCAGCAGCCCCAGAGGACAGGGGGTCACTGAAGCTTTCTTT. It is translated as CASSPRGQGVTEAFF.

The J gene is TRBJ2-4, the V gene TRBV3-1 (or the pseudogene TRBV3-2), with D maybe TRBD2 (7 bases). The V gene lost 4 bases and the J gene lost 5 bases, with 15 bases spanning the gap. The CDR3 is 15 amino acids. CDR1 and CDR2 from the germline V gene are LGHDT and YNNKEL (reference sequence). The CDR3 is CASSPTRRGQNIQYF. CDR3 in DNA: TGTGCCAGCAGCCCTACACGGCGGGGGCAAAACATTCAGTACTTC.

The chain recombines TRBV4-1 with TRBJ1-5; perhaps TRBD1 as D (6 bases). Germline values: CDR1 MGHRA, CDR2 YSYEKL. Trimming took off 1 base at V and 6 bases at J, with 13 bases between the two ends. This CDR3 has 15 amino acids. The CDR3 reads CASSQVTGTGQPQHF. The DNA of the CDR3 is TGCGCCAGCAGCCAAGTCACAGGGACGGGTCAGCCCCAGCATTTT.

The chain uses TRBV4-2 and TRBJ1-4, with D possibly being TRBD1 (5 bases). CDR1 and CDR2 (germline): LGHNA, YNFKEQ. V dropped 1 base and J dropped 5 bases, with 11 bases sitting between them. The CDR3 is 15 amino acids. The CDR3 DNA is TGTGCCAGCAGCCAAGCGGGAGGGGTGAATGAAAAACTGTTTTTT. Its translation: CASSQAGGVNEKLFF.

This chain uses TRBV19 with TRBJ1-1; D is undetermined. The CDR3 covers 12 residues. CDR1 and CDR2 from the germline V gene are LNHDA and SQIVND (reference sequence). Trimming removed 1 base from V and 7 bases from J, with 7 bases in between. CDR3 coding DNA: TGTGCCAGTAGTATAGGGGCCTTTGAAGCTTTCTTT. Amino acids: CASSIGAFEAFF.

The chain recombines TRBV2 with TRBJ2-7, with D unclear. Trimming removed 5 bases from V and 4 bases from J, with 6 bases in between. Germline CDR1 SNHLY, CDR2 FYNNEI. The CDR3 spans 11 residues. DNA for the CDR3: TGTGCCAGCAGTTTTACTTACGAGCAGTACTTC. This gives the protein CASSFTYEQYF.

The table lists this clone with a few counts. The chain carries TRBV29-1 and TRBJ2-3; 9 bases fit TRBD2. The length of the CDR3 is 16 residues. Per germline, CDR1 SQVTM and CDR2 ANQGSEA. The V and J ends lost 6 bases and 0 bases, in that order; junction bases with no gene match: 10. CDR3: CSVVRIAGVSTDTQYF. The CDR3 DNA reads as TGCAGCGTCGTGAGGATAGCGGGGGTCAGCACAGATACGCAGTATTTT.